This T cell receptor (beta chain) derives from a study of post-analysis software for immune sequencing data. General study points: Compared with controls, patients showed significantly lower normalized Chao1 diversity. Patients carried roughly five TRBV segments more frequently than controls did, and TRBV5-6, TRBV5-1 and TRBV20-1 were among them.

The TCR beta cDNA libraries contained unique molecular identifiers. MiXCR was run by TCRdb on the PCR reads, yielding one entry per CDR3 protein. This table has about 770,000 distinct CDR3 sequences, approximately 44% appearing once. Trimming took 4 bases from V and 6 from J, leaving 10 bases between them. The CDR3 totals 12 residues. Germline values: CDR1 SQVTM, CDR2 ANQGSEA. Only a few counts were recorded for this clonotype. What it recognizes is unknown. The chain joins TRBV29-1 to TRBJ2-1, with D hard to call. Sequenced: blood. The receptor comes from a girl aged 10 to 17 with multiple sclerosis. The CDR3 region has the DNA TGCAGCGTTGTTTCATCGGCCAATGAGCAGTTCTTC. Its protein is CSVVSSANEQFF.